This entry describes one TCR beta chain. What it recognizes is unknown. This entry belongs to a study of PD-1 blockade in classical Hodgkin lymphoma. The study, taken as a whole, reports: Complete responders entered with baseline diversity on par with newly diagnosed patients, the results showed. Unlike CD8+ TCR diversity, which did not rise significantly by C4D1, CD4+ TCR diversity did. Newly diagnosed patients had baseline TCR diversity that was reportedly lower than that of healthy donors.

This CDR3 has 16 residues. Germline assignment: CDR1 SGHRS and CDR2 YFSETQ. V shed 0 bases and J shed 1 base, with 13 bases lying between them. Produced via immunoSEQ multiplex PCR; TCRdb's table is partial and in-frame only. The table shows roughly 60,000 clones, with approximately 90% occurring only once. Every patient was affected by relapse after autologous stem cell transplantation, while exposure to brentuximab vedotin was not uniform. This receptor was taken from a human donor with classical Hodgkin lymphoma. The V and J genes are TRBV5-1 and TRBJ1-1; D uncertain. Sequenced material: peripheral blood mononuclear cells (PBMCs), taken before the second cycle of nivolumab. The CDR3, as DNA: TGCGCCAGCAGCTTGGTTCCGGTGGGCAAGAACACTGAAGCTTTCTTT. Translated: CASSLVPVGKNTEAFF.